The clone carrying this T cell receptor beta chain occurred many times. Its antigen is currently unknown. The data stem from a study of early T cells in non-severe SARS-CoV-2 infection. Across the whole study: Unsorted whole-blood RNA was sequenced in bulk, leaving chains unpaired.

Trimming removed 5 bases from V and 0 bases from J, with 5 bases in between. This CDR3 is 12 amino acids long. Germline CDR1 reads SGHTA; CDR2 reads FQGNSA. The library protocol tagged individual cDNA molecules with unique molecular identifiers. TCRdb processed the 5' RACE reads anew with MiXCR; each CDR3 protein has one entry. The sample has approximately 70,000 distinct CDR3 sequences, around 12% seen once. Findings of the study overall: Matching results from VDJdb favored anti-spike CD8 responses, leaving private and CD4 specificities undetected.

The genes are TRBV7-2 and TRBJ2-7; D call uncertain. Sequences were derived from whole blood, sampled at baseline. The source is an adult who was a healthcare worker with PCR-confirmed SARS-CoV-2 infection or an uninfected control (not recorded which). CDR3 loop: CASSPSSYEQYF. The CDR3 nucleotides read TGTGCCAGCAGCCCCAGCTCCTACGAGCAGTACTTC.